The next 7 T cell receptor beta chains were all read from a single sample in a study of response to subunit inactivated influenza vaccine. TCRdb itself ran the RT-PCR reads through MiXCR, one entry per CDR3 protein. The table lists over 400,000 distinct CDR3 sequences, approximately 9.9% of them singletons, with about 12% in the top ten. Specimen: PBMCs from blood, collected roughly 47 days after vaccination. The source of these receptors is a man aged 50-59 years who received an inactivated influenza vaccine.

The sample holds many counts of this clonotype. This chain uses TRBV20-1 with TRBJ2-5, with 11 bases matching TRBD1. V lost 0 bases, J lost 5 bases, and 5 bases stayed unmatched. The CDR3 length is 15 residues. CDR1 and CDR2 from the germline V gene are DFQATT and SNEGSKA (reference sequence). The DNA for the CDR3 is TGCAGTGCTAGAGACGGACAGGGGGCTGTGGAGACCCAGTACTTC. It is translated as CSARDGQGAVETQYF.

This clonotype occurred a few times. This chain links TRBV20-1 with TRBJ2-7; possible D gene TRBD2, 6 bases. This CDR3 contains 14 residues. The germline V gene encodes CDR1 DFQATT and CDR2 SNEGSKA (reference sequence). Trimming removed 5 bases from V and 5 bases from J, with 19 bases in between. CDR3 coding DNA: TGCAGTGCTCCGATTTCAGGGAGGCTCGACGAGCAGTACTTC. This codes for CSAPISGRLDEQYF.

This clonotype has more than one count but fewer than ten. The chain joins TRBV11-2 to TRBJ2-1; TRBD1 matches 7 bases. This CDR3 is 13 amino acids long. The germline CDR1 and CDR2 sequences are SGHAT and FQNNGV. V shed 5 bases and J 7 bases; nucleotides not matched to a gene: 5. The CDR3 is CASSPQGRNEQFF. As DNA, the CDR3 is TGTGCCAGCAGCCCACAGGGGCGGAATGAGCAGTTCTTC.

This chain links TRBV24-1 with TRBJ2-1; D is tentatively TRBD1 or TRBD2 (6 bases each). The CDR3 runs to 14 residues. Germline V gene lookup returns CDR1 KGHDR and CDR2 SFDVKD. V was cut by 1 base and J by 9 bases, with 12 bases left in between. CDR3 DNA: TGTGCCACCAGTGATTTTGCAGGGGAGGCTGAGCAGTTCTTC. As protein: CATSDFAGEAEQFF.

This clonotype was seen a handful of times. V is TRBV5-6 and J is TRBJ1-1; 8 bases agree with TRBD1. This CDR3 comprises 15 residues. CDR1 SGHDT and CDR2 YYEEEE come from the germline V gene. Trimming removed 2 bases from V and 5 bases from J; junction bases left unmatched: 8. The DNA of the CDR3 is TGTGCCAGCAGCTTTTACACAGGGGGTTTGACTGAAGCTTTCTTT. This translates into CASSFYTGGLTEAFF.

This clonotype was detected ten times or more. The genes are TRBV10-3 and TRBJ2-7; 7 bases agree with TRBD1. The CDR3 extends over 15 amino acids. J lost 6 bases, V lost 1 base, and 9 bases had no gene match. In germline, CDR1 is ENHRY, CDR2 SYGVKD. The CDR3 bases are TGTGCCATCAGTGAGTTTTCCGGGACAGCAAGCGAGCAGTACTTC. It yields the protein CAISEFSGTASEQYF.

This clonotype was counted a few times. This chain joins TRBV7-2 and TRBJ2-7, with D tentatively TRBD1 or TRBD2 (5 bases each). CDR1 and CDR2 from the germline V gene are SGHTA and FQGNSA. Trimming took 0 bases from V and 2 from J, leaving 11 bases between them. This CDR3 spans 15 amino acids. The DNA for the CDR3 is TGTGCCAGCAGCTTAGCTTCCGGGGCCCCCTACGAGCAGTACTTC. It codes for CASSLASGAPYEQYF.